This T cell receptor (beta chain) is drawn from a study of cytomegalovirus exposure and HLA in healthy donors. Study-wide background: It was reported in a later analysis that the same platform had been used for the roughly 130 validation repertoires as for the roughly 650 first-cohort repertoires. General study points: Testing in vitro showed a few CMV-associated chains specific for CMV antigens.

Clones were read by immunoSEQ multiplex PCR, and TCRdb kept only the in-frame ones, dropping some. The data show 120,000 or so clones, with approximately 87% seen just once and 2% to 2.5% held by the top ten. The CDR3 extends over 13 amino acids. Between the trimmed V and J ends, which lost 4 bases and 7 bases, there was a span of 14 bases. From germline, CDR1 is SGDLS and CDR2 YYNGEE. A note on this clone: Its specificity is unknown.

Specimen: PBMCs. The receptor's source is a woman in her 30s in good health and CMV-seronegative. The chain carries TRBV9 and TRBJ1-1; D might be TRBD1 (5 bases). The CDR3 region has the DNA TGTGCCAGCAGCCCGGACACGCTCCTTGAAGCTTTCTTT. Amino acids: CASSPDTLLEAFF.